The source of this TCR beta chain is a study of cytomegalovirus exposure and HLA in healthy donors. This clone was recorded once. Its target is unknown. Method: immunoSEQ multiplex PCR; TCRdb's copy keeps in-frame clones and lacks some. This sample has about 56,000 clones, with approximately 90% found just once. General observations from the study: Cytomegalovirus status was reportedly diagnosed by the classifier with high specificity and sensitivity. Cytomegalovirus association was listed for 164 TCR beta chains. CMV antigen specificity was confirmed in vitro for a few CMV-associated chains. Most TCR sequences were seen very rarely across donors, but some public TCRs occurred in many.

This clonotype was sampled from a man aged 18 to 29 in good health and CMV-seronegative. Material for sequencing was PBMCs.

The CDR3 DNA sequence: TGTGCCAGCAGACAGGGAACTCAGCCCCAGCATTTT. It is translated as CASRQGTQPQHF. The chain combines TRBV5-6 with TRBJ1-5; D is possibly TRBD1 (6 bases). V lost 5 bases and J 6 bases, leaving 9 bases between the germline ends. The CDR3 has 12 amino acids. Germline V gives CDR1 SGHDT, CDR2 YYEEEE.